Following are 6 T cell receptor beta chains from one sample sequenced in a study of Ad26.COV2.S vaccination and SARS-CoV-2 variants. Treatment: over 15 received Ad26.COV2.S at low or high dose, single or two shots; about 5 received placebo; per-sample allocation not given. Day 63 after the first vaccine or placebo injection was the time point for sampling. Assay: immunoSEQ multiplex PCR; the TCRdb copy retains only in-frame clones and omits some. The table lists more than 400,000 clones, around 92% of them singletons. The sample consisted of peripheral blood, taken in a trial of Ad26.COV2.S vaccine versus placebo. The receptor source for this set is a person between 18 and 60 years old who received the Ad26.COV2.S COVID-19 vaccine or a placebo.

The chain carries TRBV9 and TRBJ2-3; TRBD2 aligns across 11 bases. From germline, CDR1 is SGDLS and CDR2 YYNGEE. The length of the CDR3 is 16 residues. J lost 10 bases, V lost 0 bases, and 10 bases had no gene match. CDR3 protein: CASSVGISGGDLSQYF. The CDR3 region has the DNA TGTGCCAGCAGCGTAGGGATTAGCGGGGGGGACTTATCGCAGTATTTT.

The chain recombines TRBV6-5 with TRBJ2-7, with D possibly being TRBD2 (6 bases). CDR1 MNHEY and CDR2 SVGAGI come from the germline V gene. The CDR3 has 11 amino acids. With 6 bases removed from V and 7 bases from J, the gap between germline ends came to 10 bases. CDR3 coding DNA: TGTGCCAGCAGATCCCGGGGGGAGCAGTACTTC. Translating gives CASRSRGEQYF.

This rearrangement joins TRBV7-9 to TRBJ1-5; 7 bases are shared with TRBD1. This CDR3 is built from 17 residues. J lost 0 bases, V lost 1 base, and 6 bases had no gene match. The V gene's germline CDR1 is SEHNR and CDR2 FQNEAQ (reference sequence). For the CDR3, the DNA is TGTGCCAGCAGCTTAGGGTCCGGGACAGATAGCAATCAGCCCCAGCATTTT. This sequence encodes CASSLGSGTDSNQPQHF. Supplemented by reference TRBV7-9 and TRBJ1-5, the full variable domain reads DTGVSQNPRHKITKRGQNVTFRCDPISEHNRLYWYRQTLGQGPEFLTYFQNEAQLEKSRLLSDRFSAERPKGSFSTLEIQRTEQGDSAMYLCASSLGSGTDSNQPQHFGDGTRLSIL.

The V call is TRBV12-3 or TRBV12-4, the J call TRBJ2-1; weak D call: TRBD2 (6 bases). This CDR3 spans 12 amino acids. V was clipped by 5 bases and J by 8 bases, with 10 bases between them. CDR3 nucleotides: TGTGCCAGCAGTGTCAGACTAGATGAGCAGTTCTTC. Protein sequence: CASSVRLDEQFF.

The J gene is TRBJ2-1, the V gene TRBV6-5; 7 bases line up with TRBD1. Germline trimming cut 7 bases from V and 6 bases from J; bases unmatched to any gene: 9. This CDR3 spans 14 amino acids. Germline CDR1 and CDR2: MNHEY and SVGAGI. The CDR3 nucleotides are TGTGCCAGCACCCAACCGACAGGGCGCAATGAGCAGTTCTTC. This codes for CASTQPTGRNEQFF.

The chain employs TRBV14 and TRBJ2-7; TRBD1 might be the D (5 bases). The CDR3 is 14 amino acids. Germline CDR1 SGHDN, CDR2 FVKESK. Trimming cost V 1 base and J 2 bases, with 9 bases left between them. CDR3 in amino acids: CASSQAQGPYEQYF. For the CDR3, the DNA is TGTGCCAGCAGCCAAGCCCAGGGCCCCTACGAGCAGTACTTC.